The source of this T cell receptor (beta chain) is a study of blood T cell repertoires in COVID-19. The wider study: Samples came from the United States, Italy and Spain, spanning acute and convalescent COVID-19. Sample material is recorded as cDNA or gDNA derived from T cells, B-cell-depleted T cells, or PBMCs.

Profiling relied on immunoSEQ multiplex PCR, and the TCRdb table lists in-frame clones only, not all of them. The data hold about 160,000 clones, with 87% observed a single time. Germline V gene lookup returns CDR1 SGDLS and CDR2 YYNGEE. With V trimmed by 4 bases and J by 0 bases, 3 bases remained unmatched. The CDR3 covers 15 residues. The source is a man older than 75 with acute or convalescent COVID-19. The rearrangement joins TRBV9 to TRBJ2-7; 11 positions agree with TRBD1. The sequencing sample was made of peripheral blood. CDR3 bases: TGTGCCAGCAGCCTGGGACAGGGGGGCTCCTACGAGCAGTACTTC. Residues: CASSLGQGGSYEQYF.